This paragraph reports one T cell receptor beta chain. The antigen is undetermined. The germline V gene has CDR1 KGHSH and CDR2 LQKENI. This CDR3 has 11 amino acids. Trimming took off 3 bases at V and 7 bases at J, with 6 bases between the two ends. Genomic DNA from each subset was divided evenly over several immunoSEQ plates. Only in-frame clones appear in the TCRdb table, and some are missing; sequencing was by immunoSEQ multiplex PCR. Here the sample spans 2 million to 2.5 million clones, approximately 94% being singletons. The entry originates in a study of shared clonotypes between healthy human individuals. Study findings and constraints: It was anticipated that sequencing depth would influence how many clonotypes donors shared. Only blood was sampled, and tissue TCR repertoires likely differ from blood ones.

What was sequenced was naive CD4+ T cells sorted from blood. Subset reported: CD45RA+ positively selected. This sequence joins TRBV18 and TRBJ1-1; the D is unclear. This TCR came from a man aged 18 to 29 in good health. CDR3 in amino acids: CASSPGFEAFF. The DNA for the CDR3 is TGTGCCAGCTCACCGGGCTTTGAAGCTTTCTTT.